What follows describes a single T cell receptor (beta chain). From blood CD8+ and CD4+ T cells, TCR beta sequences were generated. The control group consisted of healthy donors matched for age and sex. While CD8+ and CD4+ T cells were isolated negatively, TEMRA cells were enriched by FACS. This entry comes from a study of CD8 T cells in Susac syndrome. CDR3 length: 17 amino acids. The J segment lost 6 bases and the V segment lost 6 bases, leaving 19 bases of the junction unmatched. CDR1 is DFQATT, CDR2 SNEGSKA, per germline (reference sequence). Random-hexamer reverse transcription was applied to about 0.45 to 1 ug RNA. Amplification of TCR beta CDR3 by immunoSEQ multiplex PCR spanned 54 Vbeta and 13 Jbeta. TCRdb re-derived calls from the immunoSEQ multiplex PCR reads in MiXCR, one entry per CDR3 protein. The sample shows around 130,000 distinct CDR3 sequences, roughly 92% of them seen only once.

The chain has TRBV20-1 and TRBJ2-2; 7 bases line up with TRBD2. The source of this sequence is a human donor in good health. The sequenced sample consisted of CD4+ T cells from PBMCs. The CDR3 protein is CSATANRGRSAAGELFF. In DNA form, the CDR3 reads TGCAGTGCAACGGCCAATCGCGGGAGATCGGCGGCCGGGGAGCTGTTTTTT.